The clone carrying this T cell receptor beta chain was seen ten or more times. What it binds is unknown. The sample belongs to a study of regulatory T cells in long-lasting Graves disease. Study at large: To qualify as persistent, Graves' disease required over 5 years of antithyroid drugs with positive TSH receptor antibodies. Overall study results and limits: Reduced TCR diversity was observed in persistent Graves' patients versus newly diagnosed patients. Persistent cases favored TRBV28, TRBJ1-2 and TRBJ2-5.

Time point described: persistent/refractory GD, antithyroid drugs over 5 years with positive TRAb. Following extraction of RNA from PBMCs, that RNA was used to make the TCR library. EDTA tubes received approximately 8.4 milliliters of collected peripheral blood. The CDR3 length is 15 residues. The germline CDR1 and CDR2 sequences are MNHEY and SVGAGI. With V trimmed by 2 bases and J by 5 bases, 9 bases remained unmatched. Combining iRepertoire HTBI primers with Arm-PCR of CDR3 regions, the authors built TCR beta libraries. From the multiplex PCR reads, TCRdb called clonotypes with MiXCR, one entry per CDR3 protein. The table lists about 470,000 distinct CDR3 sequences, about 22% of them singletons.

The input for sequencing was peripheral blood mononuclear cells (PBMCs), taken when the disease was refractory, from a patient treated with antithyroid drugs. The TCR originated in a female donor with Graves disease. The V call is TRBV6-5, the J call TRBJ2-7, with 7 bases aligning to TRBD2. This chain's CDR3 is CASSYETSMFHEQYF. The DNA of the CDR3 is TGTGCCAGCAGTTACGAGACTAGCATGTTCCACGAGCAGTACTTC.